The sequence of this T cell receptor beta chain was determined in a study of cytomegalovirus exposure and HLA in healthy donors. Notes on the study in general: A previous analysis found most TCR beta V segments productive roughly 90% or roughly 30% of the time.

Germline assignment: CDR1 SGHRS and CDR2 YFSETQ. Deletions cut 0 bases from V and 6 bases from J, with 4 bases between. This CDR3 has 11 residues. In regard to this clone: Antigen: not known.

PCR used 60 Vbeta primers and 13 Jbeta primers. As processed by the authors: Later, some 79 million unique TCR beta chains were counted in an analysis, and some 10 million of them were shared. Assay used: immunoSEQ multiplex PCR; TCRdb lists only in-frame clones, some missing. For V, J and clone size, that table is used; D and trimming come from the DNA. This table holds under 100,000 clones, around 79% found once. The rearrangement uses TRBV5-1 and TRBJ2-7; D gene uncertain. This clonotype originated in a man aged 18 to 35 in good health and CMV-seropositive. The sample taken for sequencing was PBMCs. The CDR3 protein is CASSLGLEQYF. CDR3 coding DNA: TGCGCCAGCAGCTTGGGTCTCGAGCAGTACTTC.